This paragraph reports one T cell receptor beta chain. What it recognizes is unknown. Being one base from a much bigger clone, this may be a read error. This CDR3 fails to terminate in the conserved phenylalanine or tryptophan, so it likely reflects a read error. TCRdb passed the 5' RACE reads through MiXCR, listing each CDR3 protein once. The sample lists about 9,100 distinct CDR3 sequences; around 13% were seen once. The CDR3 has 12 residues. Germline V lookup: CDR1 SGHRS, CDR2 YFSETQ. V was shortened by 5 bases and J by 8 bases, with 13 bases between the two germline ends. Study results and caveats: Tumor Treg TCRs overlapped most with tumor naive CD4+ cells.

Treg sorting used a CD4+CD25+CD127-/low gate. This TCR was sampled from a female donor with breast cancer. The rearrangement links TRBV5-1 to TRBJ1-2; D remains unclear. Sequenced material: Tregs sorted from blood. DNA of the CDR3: TGCGCCAGCAGTAAGGATCGTCAGGGCTACACCGTC. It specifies CASSKDRQGYTV.